The text below deals with one TCR beta chain. Its antigen is not yet known. No clone much larger than this one lies a single base away; base qualities are absent. This sample's time point label indicates: week 11, during vaccination. Every vaccine dose consisted of 300 ug of a 20-mer mutant IDH1 peptide in Montanide, administered subcutaneously together with topical imiquimod. Donors had newly diagnosed WHO grade 3 or 4 IDH1-mutant astrocytomas with loss of nuclear ATRX. The samples were drawn from NOA16, a multicentre, single-arm, open-label phase I trial in Germany that tested a mutant IDH1 peptide vaccine in humans for the first time. The DNeasy Blood and Tissue Kit was used to extract genomic DNA from EDTA blood for TCRB sequencing. The source of the sample is a study of a mutant IDH1 vaccine in newly diagnosed glioma (dated by TCRdb to the early 2020s). About the study as a whole: Across visits V03 through V10, patients got a total of eight vaccinations, given in weeks 1, 3, 5, 7, 11, 15, 19 and 23. Vaccination started 4-6 weeks after radiotherapy alone, or was given together with temozolomide cycles in the groups whose treatment included chemotherapy. Of the 25 to 35 patients who were treated, about 62% were male and roughly 40% were female, and the mean age was about 40 years. Prior to enrollment, standard therapy consisting of radiotherapy alone, temozolomide alone, or radiochemotherapy with temozolomide had been administered to patients, with the combination being received by most patients. Peripheral blood samples were drawn at six visits, namely V03 (baseline), V05, V07, V10, V12 and V13. Longitudinal TCRB deep sequencing was performed for approximately 24 treated patients wherever samples were available for exploratory analyses.

Measured from the cysteine to the phenylalanine, the CDR3 is 13 residues long. The CDR3 DNA has 39 bases and is translated from base 1. Trimming at the junction amounts to 3 bases on V and 8 bases on J, and the germline ends lie 10 bases apart. According to the germline V gene, CDR1 reads KGHSH and CDR2 reads LQKENI. Summary of the overall study and its limitations: PBMC samples for TCRB deep sequencing were selected based on availability. According to the authors, sample limitations meant that analyses of patient blood samples could not be reproduced. Vaccine-induced immune responses across multiple MHC alleles were detected in approximately 93% of patients. No apparent relationship was observed between pseudoprogression and alterations in the top peripheral T cell clonotypes detected by TCRB sequencing.

Libraries were built with the immunoSEQ multiplex PCR assay. Rearranged TCR beta chain sequences were amplified with the hsTCRB Kit following the manufacturer's protocol. TCRB libraries were sequenced on an Illumina MiSeq. As for how the authors treated the data: Demultiplexing, trimming and gene mapping were performed with the kit vendor's proprietary platform. As stored in TCRdb, this immuneACCESS dataset retains in-frame rearrangements with V and J assigned. A fraction of the clones does not appear; measured against another copy, unresolved V genes explain less than half of the discrepancy, and the remainder lacks a known reason. The V and J calls and clone size come from that table; D and trimming were worked out from the DNA. Counted in this sample were tens of thousands of clones; roughly 89% of them appeared once. The ten largest clonotypes hold roughly 5% of the sample.

The chain was built from TRBV18 and TRBJ1-4, with the D gene not confidently named. The starting material was PBMCs, obtained from a glioma patient whose treatment included an IDH1 peptide vaccine. The clonotype comes from a woman aged 35 to 49 with glioma. CDR3 sequence: CASSPPTREKLFF. The DNA reads TGTGCCAGCTCACCTCCGACACGGGAAAAACTGTTTTTT.